This record covers a single T cell receptor beta chain. The data were taken from a study of T cells after yellow fever vaccination. TCRdb fed the 5' RACE reads into MiXCR, producing one record per CDR3 protein. In the table there are over 250,000 distinct CDR3 sequences, about 4% of which are singletons. The sample in question was PBMCs, obtained 5 days after the yellow fever booster vaccination. This clonotype was obtained from a man aged 18 to 29 who received the YFV17D yellow fever vaccine.

Here the CDR3 DNA reads TGTGCCAGCAGCCAAGGGGAGGTAGAGGCCGGGGAGCTGTTTTTT. As protein: CASSQGEVEAGELFF. The rearrangement uses TRBV3-1 and TRBJ2-2; possibly TRBD2 for D (6 bases). In germline, CDR1 is LGHDT, CDR2 YNNKEL (reference sequence). V lost 1 base, J lost 6 bases, and 12 bases lay in between. This CDR3 contains 15 residues.